Sequencing of this T cell receptor beta chain was carried out in a study of shared clonotypes between healthy human individuals. The study, taken as a whole, reports: For naive CD4 cells, around 5% of clonotypes were shared across a handful of donors. Non-shared clonotypes displayed generation probabilities falling below those of clonotypes present in all four donors. Estimated richness was generally greater in naive than memory subsets.

Comment on this clone: Its antigen is still unknown.

CDR1 and CDR2 from the germline V gene are MDHEN and SYDVKM. V lost 7 bases and J lost 6, with 12 bases in between. The CDR3 has 13 amino acids. CD8 cells classed as naive were CD45RO-negative and positively selected for CCR7, excluding terminally differentiated effector memory CD45RA+ cells. This table comes from immunoSEQ multiplex PCR, and its TCRdb copy is limited to in-frame clones, with some not included. This table has nearly 2 million clones, roughly 95% appearing once. This receptor was taken from a man younger than 35 in good health. The rearrangement joins TRBV28 to TRBJ2-2, with D perhaps matching TRBD1 or TRBD2 (5 bases each). Sequencing used naive CD8+ T cells sorted from blood. CDR3 bases: TGTGCCAGCAATCGAGGGGTCCCCGGGGAGCTGTTTTTT. It translates to CASNRGVPGELFF. Full variable domain (remainder filled in from reference TRBV28 and TRBJ2-2): DVKVTQSSRYLVKRTGEKVFLECVQDMDHENMFWYRQDPGLGLRLIYFSYDVKMKEKGDIPEGYSVSREKKERFSLILESASTNQTSMYLCASNRGVPGELFFGEGSRLTVL.